The 27 T cell receptor beta chains reported below all come from one sample, sequenced in a study of blood T cell repertoires in COVID-19. TCRdb's table, derived via immunoSEQ multiplex PCR, lists solely in-frame clones and lacks some. The repertoire holds 100,000 to 150,000 clones, with roughly 80% as singletons. Sequencing was carried out using peripheral blood. The source is an elderly woman with acute or convalescent COVID-19.

The V gene is TRBV19, the J gene TRBJ2-6; the D gene is possibly TRBD1 (6 bases). CDR1 and CDR2 (germline): LNHDA, SQIVND (reference sequence). This CDR3 is built from 16 residues. Deletions cut 5 bases from V and 0 bases from J, with 11 bases between. CDR3 residues: CASSHRVGSGANVLTF. The CDR3 nucleotides are TGTGCCAGTAGTCACAGGGTAGGCTCTGGGGCCAACGTCCTGACTTTC.

CDR3 sequence (DNA): TGTGCCAGTAGTATAGGAGCGGGGGGCGCGTATGGCTACACCTTC. Translating it yields CASSIGAGGAYGYTF. The chain carries TRBV19 and TRBJ1-2, with D maybe TRBD1 (6 bases). This CDR3 has 15 residues. With 1 base removed from V and 5 bases from J, the gap between germline ends came to 14 bases. Germline V CDR1 and CDR2: LNHDA, SQIVND (reference sequence).

The chain is built from TRBV12-3 or TRBV12-4 and TRBJ2-5; 8 nucleotides agree with TRBD2. Trimming removed 8 bases from V and 3 bases from J; junction bases left unmatched: 5. The CDR3 is made up of 13 amino acids. DNA for the CDR3: TGTGCCAGCGGGGCGGGGGGAAAAGAGACCCAGTACTTC. Residues: CASGAGGKETQYF.

This clone was detected only a few times. V gene TRBV6-2 or TRBV6-3 combines with J gene TRBJ2-5; D is unresolved. Germline CDR1 is MNHEY and CDR2 is SVGEGT. The CDR3 has 14 amino acids. V lost 4 bases and J lost 5, with 14 bases in between. In nucleotides, the CDR3 is TGTGCCAGCAGTTTCCTGTCTCCTGTGGAGACCCAGTACTTC. It specifies CASSFLSPVETQYF.

The rearrangement joins TRBV5-5 to TRBJ1-1; tentative D call: TRBD1 (5 bases). The CDR3 extends over 14 amino acids. V lost 2 bases, J lost 0 bases, and 8 bases lay in between. The germline V gene has CDR1 SGHKS and CDR2 YYEKEE (reference sequence). The CDR3 sequence is CASSFQGMNTEAFF. CDR3 coding DNA: TGTGCCAGCAGCTTCCAGGGCATGAACACTGAAGCTTTCTTT.

This clone has more than one count but fewer than ten. The V and J genes are TRBV4-1 and TRBJ2-5, with a tentative D call TRBD1 (6 bases). The CDR3 is made up of 15 amino acids. Germline V gene data show CDR1 as MGHRA and CDR2 as YSYEKL. The V end lost 4 bases, the J end lost 1 base, and 13 bases lay between the germline ends. The CDR3 DNA reads as TGCGCCAGCAGCCCGGCGAGGGACACCCAAGAGACCCAGTACTTC. This encodes CASSPARDTQETQYF.

The chain employs TRBV30 and TRBJ1-6, with a tentative D call TRBD1 (5 bases). Germline V gene sequence: CDR1 GTSNPN, CDR2 SVGIG (reference sequence). This CDR3 region has 13 residues. Trimming cost V 2 bases and J 10 bases, with 12 bases left between them. The CDR3 DNA reads TGTGCCTGGAGTAGTACAGGATCCTCACCCCTCCACTTT. It is translated as CAWSSTGSSPLHF.

The rearrangement links TRBV10-3 to TRBJ2-3, with a possible D match to TRBD1 (6 bases). CDR1 and CDR2 from the germline V gene are ENHRY and SYGVKD. The CDR3 length is 13 residues. V shed 9 bases and J shed 6 bases, with 16 bases lying between them. CDR3 residues: CAIRTRGTDTQYF. CDR3 nucleotide sequence: TGTGCCATTCGGACCAGGGGAACGGATACGCAGTATTTT.

This clone was observed once. The chain links TRBV6-5 to TRBJ1-2; D unclear. The length of the CDR3 is 12 residues. V dropped 4 bases and J dropped 7 bases, with 10 bases sitting between them. Germline values: CDR1 MNHEY, CDR2 SVGAGI. CDR3 residues: CASSSAGGGYTF. The DNA for the CDR3 is TGTGCCAGCAGTTCGGCCGGAGGTGGCTACACCTTC.

Comments on this clone: One junction end does not reproduce the germline sequence, and a read error may be involved. The genes are TRBV6-1 and TRBJ2-1; a weak D match, TRBD1 (5 bases). CDR3 size: 15 residues. Germline assignment: CDR1 MNHNS and CDR2 SASEGT. This CDR3 is CASSEGVRGYNEQFF. CDR3 DNA: TGTGCCAGCAGCGAAGGGGTTAGGGGTTACAATGAGCAGTTCTTC.

The chain uses TRBV11-2 and TRBJ2-1; 7 nucleotides match TRBD2. The V and J ends lost 7 bases and 3 bases, in that order; junction bases with no gene match: 15. The CDR3 runs 17 residues. In germline, CDR1 is SGHAT, CDR2 FQNNGV. CDR3 in amino acids: CASNPGSVAGYYNEQFF. In nucleotides, the CDR3 is TGTGCCAGCAACCCGGGGTCGGTAGCGGGCTACTACAATGAGCAGTTCTTC.

The chain joins TRBV2 to TRBJ2-5; 8 bases fit TRBD2. Germline CDR1 reads SNHLY; CDR2 reads FYNNEI. This CDR3 region has 15 residues. The ends lost 7 bases at V and 2 bases at J; junction bases unmatched: 9. CDR3: CASKATRGGQETQYF. The CDR3, as DNA: TGTGCCAGCAAGGCGACTCGGGGGGGACAAGAGACCCAGTACTTC.

The V call is TRBV2, the J call TRBJ1-1, with D unresolved. Germline-derived CDR1 and CDR2 are SNHLY and FYNNEI. V lost 8 bases and J lost 0, with 13 bases in between. This CDR3 is 14 amino acids long. The CDR3 here is CASRLGGMNTEAFF. The CDR3 region has the DNA TGTGCCAGCCGATTGGGAGGGATGAACACTGAAGCTTTCTTT.

This clone was seen ten or more times. DNA for the CDR3: TGTGCCTGGAGTCTATCGTCCTACGAGCAGTACTTC. It codes for CAWSLSSYEQYF. V gene TRBV30 combines with J gene TRBJ2-7; no clear D. The germline gives CDR1 GTSNPN, CDR2 SVGIG (reference sequence). V lost 2 bases to trimming and J lost 1 base, with 6 bases between them. This CDR3 has 12 amino acids.

The chain uses TRBV6-5 and TRBJ2-1; 7 bases fit TRBD1. The CDR3 runs 14 residues. The V gene's germline CDR1 is MNHEY and CDR2 SVGAGI. Trimming at V came to 7 bases and at J to 3 bases, leaving 6 bases not matched to a gene. The CDR3 region is CASIPGQNYNEQFF. Here the CDR3 DNA reads TGTGCCAGCATCCCGGGACAGAACTACAATGAGCAGTTCTTC.

The chain links TRBV6-1 to TRBJ1-3; D unclear. The CDR3 runs to 17 residues. CDR1 is MNHNS and CDR2 is SASEGT in the germline V gene. V lost 1 base and J lost 3, with 16 bases in between. CDR3 coding DNA: TGTGCCAGCAGTGAAGGATTTTCGGGGTCTGGTGGAAACACCATATATTTT. It specifies CASSEGFSGSGGNTIYF.

The rearrangement uses TRBV19 and TRBJ1-3; D possibly corresponds to TRBD1 (5 bases). Trimming took 4 bases from V and 2 from J, leaving 6 bases between them. The germline V gene has CDR1 LNHDA and CDR2 SQIVND (reference sequence). The CDR3 is made up of 13 amino acids. The CDR3 protein is CASSKGTGNTIYF. In nucleotides, the CDR3 is TGTGCCAGTAGTAAGGGGACTGGAAACACCATATATTTT.

The gene calls are TRBV2 and TRBJ1-2, with unresolved D. Germline lookup yields CDR1 SNHLY and CDR2 FYNNEI. This CDR3 is built from 14 residues. V lost 10 bases to trimming and J lost 4 bases, with 19 bases between them. The CDR3 nucleotides read TGTGCCATGCCCTCTTGGACGGGGATCTATGGCTACACCTTC. This translates into CAMPSWTGIYGYTF.

This clone was seen a few times. The gene calls are TRBV14 and TRBJ1-3; 7 bases map to TRBD1. Germline V gene sequence: CDR1 SGHDN, CDR2 FVKESK. The CDR3 sequence is 18 residues long. J was trimmed by 0 bases and V by 4 bases; bases with no gene match: 12. In nucleotides, the CDR3 is TGTGCCAGCAGCCCTAGCGGGACAGCTCCGCTCTCTGGAAACACCATATATTTT. Translated: CASSPSGTAPLSGNTIYF.

This chain uses TRBV19 with TRBJ1-5; 7 nucleotides agree with TRBD1. After removal of 5 bases from V and 5 bases from J, the junction contained 9 bases not matched to a gene. This CDR3 has 15 residues. Germline values: CDR1 LNHDA, CDR2 SQIVND (reference sequence). CDR3: CASSVGTALDQPQHF. The CDR3 nucleotides read TGTGCCAGTAGTGTTGGGACAGCTCTCGATCAGCCCCAGCATTTT.

The rearrangement links TRBV18 to TRBJ2-1; tentative D call: TRBD1 (6 bases). The CDR3 has 15 residues. Trimming took 3 bases from V and 2 from J, leaving 11 bases between them. Germline V gives CDR1 KGHSH, CDR2 LQKENI. The CDR3 DNA is TGTGCCAGCTCACCCCAGGGACAAACCTACAATGAGCAGTTCTTC. This encodes CASSPQGQTYNEQFF. Full variable domain (missing parts from reference TRBV18 and TRBJ2-1): NAGVMQNPRHLVRRRGQEARLRCSPMKGHSHVYWYRQLPEEGLKFMVYLQKENIIDESGMPKERFSAEFPKEGPSILRIQQVVRGDSAAYFCASSPQGQTYNEQFFGPGTRLTVL.

This clone is a singleton in its sample. The genes are TRBV6-1 and TRBJ2-7, with TRBD1 as a possible D gene (6 bases). The CDR3 contains 16 residues. In germline, CDR1 is MNHNS, CDR2 SASEGT. The germline V and J ends were trimmed by 6 bases and 3 bases, with 21 bases remaining between them. The CDR3: CASSEFFTGFSYEQYF. The DNA for the CDR3 is TGTGCCAGCAGCGAATTTTTTACAGGGTTTAGCTACGAGCAGTACTTC.

The rearrangement uses TRBV6-5 and TRBJ1-2; TRBD1 agrees at 8 bases. J lost 4 bases, V lost 2 bases, and 3 bases had no gene match. Germline V gene data show CDR1 as MNHEY and CDR2 as SVGAGI. There are 14 residues in the CDR3. The CDR3: CASSYGTGVYGYTF. CDR3 bases: TGTGCCAGCAGTTACGGGACAGGCGTCTATGGCTACACCTTC.

The chain employs TRBV12-5 and TRBJ2-7; 13 bases fit TRBD2. This CDR3 is built from 16 residues. Unmatched junction bases numbered 4, after V lost 0 bases and J lost 5 bases. Per the germline V gene, CDR1 is LGHNT and CDR2 is FRNRAP. Written as DNA, the CDR3 is TGTGCTAGTGGTTTGGTAGGACTAGCGGGAGAAAACGAGCAGTACTTC. Protein sequence: CASGLVGLAGENEQYF.

The chain links TRBV19 to TRBJ1-1; 7 bases fit TRBD1. CDR1 is LNHDA and CDR2 is SQIVND in the germline V gene (reference sequence). The CDR3 runs 15 residues. Trimming removed 5 bases from V and 5 bases from J; junction bases left unmatched: 11. CDR3 in DNA: TGTGCCAGTAGTGCCTGGACAGGTCGATGGACTGAAGCTTTCTTT. It yields the protein CASSAWTGRWTEAFF.

The J gene is TRBJ1-2, the V gene TRBV20-1; D remains unclear. Trimming took off 5 bases at V and 14 bases at J, with 12 bases between the two ends. CDR1 and CDR2 from the germline V gene are DFQATT and SNEGSKA (reference sequence). CDR3 length: 9 residues. CDR3 sequence reads: CSAVPGETF. CDR3 bases: TGCAGTGCTGTCCCAGGTGAGACCTTC.

This chain connects TRBV18 to TRBJ2-6, with 7 positions matching TRBD1. The CDR3 is 17 amino acids. From germline, CDR1 is KGHSH and CDR2 LQKENI. V shed 3 bases, J shed 2 bases, and the junction held 7 bases outside the gene matches. In nucleotides, the CDR3 is TGTGCCAGCTCACCGAACAACAGGGGCACTGGGGCCAACGTCCTGACTTTC. It codes for CASSPNNRGTGANVLTF. Looking up the rest from reference TRBV18 and TRBJ2-6 gives the full variable domain: NAGVMQNPRHLVRRRGQEARLRCSPMKGHSHVYWYRQLPEEGLKFMVYLQKENIIDESGMPKERFSAEFPKEGPSILRIQQVVRGDSAAYFCASSPNNRGTGANVLTFGAGSRLTVL.